The source of this T cell receptor beta chain is a study of T cells in Graves' hyperthyroidism and ophthalmopathy. Study-level points and caveats: Most expanded thyroid clonotypes above 0.001 recurred in blood. The model anticipated ophthalmopathy a median about 7 months pre-onset.

Amplification of TCR beta CDR3 regions was performed using RNA transcripts as template. Initially, a first-round RT-PCR of the TCR CDR3 employed the HTBI primer set. TCRdb recomputed calls from the multiplex PCR reads with MiXCR, one row per CDR3 protein. The sample contains approximately 690,000 distinct CDR3 sequences, around 21% of which appear only once. Of note for this clonotype: Its cognate antigen is unknown.

Germline values: CDR1 SQVTM, CDR2 ANQGSEA. The CDR3 extends over 13 amino acids. With 1 base removed from V and 0 bases from J, the gap between germline ends came to 7 bases. Exclusion criteria comprised uncontrolled infection, other autoimmune disease, pregnancy or lactation. Clinicians diagnosed patients from clinical symptoms, serum thyroxine and TRAb, thyroid ultrasound and orbital computed tomography. Sequencing used blood. V usage is TRBV29-1 and J usage is TRBJ2-7; D gene unclear. This TCR was sampled from a young man with Graves' ophthalmopathy. The CDR3 DNA reads TGCAGCGTTGAAGGTACTACCTCCTACGAGCAGTACTTC. This translates into CSVEGTTSYEQYF.